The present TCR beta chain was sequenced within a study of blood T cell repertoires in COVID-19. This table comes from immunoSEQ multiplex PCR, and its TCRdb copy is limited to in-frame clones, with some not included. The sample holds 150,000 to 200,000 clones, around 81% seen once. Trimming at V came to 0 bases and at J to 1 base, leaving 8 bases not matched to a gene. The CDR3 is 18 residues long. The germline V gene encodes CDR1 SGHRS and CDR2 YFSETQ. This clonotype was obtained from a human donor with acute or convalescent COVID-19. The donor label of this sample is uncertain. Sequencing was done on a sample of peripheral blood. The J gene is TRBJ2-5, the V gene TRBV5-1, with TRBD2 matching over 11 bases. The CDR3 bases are TGCGCCAGCAGCTTGGCCGGTAGCGGGAGGGCCCCCCAAGAGACCCAGTACTTC. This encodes CASSLAGSGRAPQETQYF.